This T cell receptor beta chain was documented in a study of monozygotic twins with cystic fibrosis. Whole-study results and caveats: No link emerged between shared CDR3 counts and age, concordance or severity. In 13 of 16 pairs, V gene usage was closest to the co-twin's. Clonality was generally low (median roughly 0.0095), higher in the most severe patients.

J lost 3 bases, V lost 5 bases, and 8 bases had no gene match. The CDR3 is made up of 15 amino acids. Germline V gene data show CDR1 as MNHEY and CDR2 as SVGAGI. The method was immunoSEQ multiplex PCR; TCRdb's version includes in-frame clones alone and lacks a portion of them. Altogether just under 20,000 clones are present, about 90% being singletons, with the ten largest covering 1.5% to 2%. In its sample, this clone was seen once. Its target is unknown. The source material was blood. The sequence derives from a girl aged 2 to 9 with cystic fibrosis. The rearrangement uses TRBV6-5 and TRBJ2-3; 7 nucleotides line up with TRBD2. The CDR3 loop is CASSPSGVGTDTQYF. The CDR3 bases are TGTGCCAGCAGTCCAAGCGGGGTTGGAACAGATACGCAGTATTTT.